Each of the 27 T cell receptor beta chains below was sequenced from the same sample in a study of blood T cells in healthy people across ages. It was with a sample-barcoded 5' primer and a J-beta primer mix that a second PCR of roughly 7 to 12 cycles was run. TCRdb passed the 5' RACE reads through MiXCR, listing each CDR3 protein once. The data show some 1 million distinct CDR3 sequences, around 45% seen once. The sequenced material came from blood. All receptors derive from a woman aged 55-70 years in good health.

This clonotype was seen more than once but under ten times. The chain has TRBV29-1 and TRBJ2-3; the D gene is possibly TRBD1 (5 bases). This CDR3 spans 12 amino acids. Germline lookup yields CDR1 SQVTM and CDR2 ANQGSEA. V lost 4 bases and J 5 bases, leaving 10 bases between the germline ends. This CDR3 reads CSVGRDVDTQYF. The CDR3 nucleotides are TGCAGCGTTGGCAGGGATGTAGATACGCAGTATTTT.

The table lists this clonotype with a few counts. V usage is TRBV13 and J usage is TRBJ2-7; 8 bases match TRBD1. The DNA end is more similar to TRBJ2-4, so the J call may be wrong. CDR1 is PRHDT and CDR2 is FYEKMQ in the germline V gene (reference sequence). The CDR3 length is 12 residues. The CDR3 protein is CASKGQGTIQYF. CDR3 bases: TGTGCCAGCAAAGGACAGGGTACCATTCAGTACTTC.

The chain combines TRBV20-1 with TRBJ2-4; TRBD1 aligns across 7 bases. CDR3 length: 16 residues. Germline V gene data show CDR1 as DFQATT and CDR2 as SNEGSKA (reference sequence). The junction had 9 bases not matched to a gene; V was cut back by 0 bases and J by 4 bases. The CDR3 sequence is CSARDPTTGTKNIQYF. CDR3 nucleotides: TGCAGTGCTAGAGATCCGACGACAGGGACAAAAAACATTCAGTACTTC.

This clonotype has a count of ten or more. V is TRBV2 and J is TRBJ2-7; D possibly matches TRBD1 or TRBD2 (6 bases each). V was pared by 8 bases and J by 1 base, with 9 bases between. The germline CDR1 and CDR2 sequences are SNHLY and FYNNEI. This CDR3 is 12 amino acids long. CDR3 coding DNA: TGTGCCAGCCGGAGGGGGTCCTACGAGCAGTACTTC. Translating it yields CASRRGSYEQYF. The full variable domain, in which reference TRBV2 and TRBJ2-7 provide the parts outside the CDR3, is EPEVTQTPSHQVTQMGQEVILRCVPISNHLYFYWYRQILGQKVEFLVSFYNNEISEKSEIFDDQFSVERPDGSNFTLKIRSTKLEDSAMYFCASRRGSYEQYFGPGTRLTVT.

The chain couples TRBV7-8 to TRBJ2-1; unclear D gene. V lost 2 bases and J 8 bases, leaving 10 bases between the germline ends. The CDR3 length is 13 residues. Germline V gene lookup returns CDR1 SGHVS and CDR2 FQNEAQ. The CDR3 DNA follows: TGTGCCAGCAGCTTAAGTGGGCTCTATGAGCAGTTCTTC. Translating gives CASSLSGLYEQFF.

The chain uses TRBV5-5 and TRBJ2-5; no reliable D call. The CDR3 has 13 residues. CDR1 SGHKS and CDR2 YYEKEE come from the germline V gene (reference sequence). The V and J ends lost 2 bases and 0 bases respectively, with 5 bases between them. The CDR3 sequence: CASSFVHQETQYF. In DNA, the CDR3 is TGTGCCAGCAGCTTCGTACACCAAGAGACCCAGTACTTC.

This clonotype appeared a few times. The chain uses TRBV5-1 and TRBJ2-7, with 12 bases that match TRBD2. J lost 5 bases, V lost 7 bases, and 10 bases had no gene match. This CDR3 comprises 15 residues. Germline CDR1 SGHRS, CDR2 YFSETQ. CDR3: CASATTSGSLDEQYF. DNA for the CDR3: TGCGCCAGCGCGACGACTAGCGGGAGTTTGGACGAGCAGTACTTC.

This clonotype has a handful of counts. The V and J genes are TRBV12-3 or TRBV12-4 and TRBJ1-1, with 9 bases matching TRBD1. This CDR3 has 15 residues. V shed 0 bases, J shed 5 bases, and the junction held 4 bases outside the gene matches. The CDR3 DNA reads as TGTGCCAGCAGTTTAGCGGGGACAGGGAGAACTGAAGCTTTCTTT. Translated, it gives CASSLAGTGRTEAFF.

J is TRBJ2-3 and V is TRBV21-1. TRBV21-1 counts as a pseudogene. This CDR3 is built from 14 residues. The CDR3 DNA follows: TGTGCCAGCAGCAATCTCGACAACACAGATACGCAGTATTTT. Its translation is CASSNLDNTDTQYF.

The chain employs TRBV7-3 and TRBJ2-1; TRBD1 aligns across 9 bases. J lost 7 bases, V lost 5 bases, and 9 bases had no gene match. Germline V gene lookup returns CDR1 SGHTA and CDR2 FQGTGA. This CDR3 region has 15 residues. Written as DNA, the CDR3 is TGTGCCAGCAGCCAGCCCGGGACAGGGAAGAATGAGCAGTTCTTC. Translated: CASSQPGTGKNEQFF.

This clonotype was observed a single time. The gene calls are TRBV7-9 and TRBJ2-1, with unresolved D. The germline V gene encodes CDR1 SEHNR and CDR2 FQNEAQ (reference sequence). The CDR3 is made up of 13 amino acids. Trimming cost V 2 bases and J 8 bases, with 10 bases left between them. CDR3 residues: CASSLRIGDEQFF. The DNA for the CDR3 is TGTGCCAGCAGCTTAAGGATTGGGGATGAGCAGTTCTTC.

The gene calls are TRBV15 and TRBJ2-4; no reliable D call. Looked up from germline, CDR1 is LNHNV and CDR2 is YYDKDF (reference sequence). This CDR3 contains 15 residues. Trimming removed 4 bases at V and 0 bases at J, with 10 bases between. In DNA, the CDR3 is TGTGCCACCAGCATTGTAACAAAAGCCAAAAACATTCAGTACTTC. Its translation is CATSIVTKAKNIQYF.

This clonotype was counted a few times. The chain recombines TRBV11-2 with TRBJ2-7; 8 nucleotides align to TRBD1. The CDR3 loop spans 14 amino acids. Germline assignment: CDR1 SGHAT and CDR2 FQNNGV. V trimming: 1 base; J trimming: 7 bases; junction bases outside the gene matches: 6. The CDR3 sequence is CASSLVQGAREQYF. The CDR3 region has the DNA TGTGCCAGCAGCTTAGTCCAGGGGGCTCGGGAGCAGTACTTC.

J is TRBJ2-5 and V is TRBV20-1, with TRBD2 matching 7 bases. The J call may not be correct, given that the DNA end is closer to TRBJ2-7. This CDR3 is 12 amino acids long. Germline V gene lookup returns CDR1 DFQATT and CDR2 SNEGSKA (reference sequence). This CDR3 is CSGTTSTYEQYF. CDR3 sequence (DNA): TGCAGTGGCACGACTAGCACCTACGAGCAGTACTTC.

The V call is TRBV27, the J call TRBJ1-2; 10 bases map to TRBD1. The germline gives CDR1 MNHEY, CDR2 SMNVEV (reference sequence). The CDR3 consists of 15 residues. V lost 5 bases, J lost 4 bases, and 7 bases stayed unmatched. In DNA form, the CDR3 reads TGTGCCAGCAGTCTCTGGACAGGGGGGAGCTATGGCTACACCTTC. Protein product: CASSLWTGGSYGYTF.

The V gene is TRBV6-1, the J gene TRBJ2-3; tentatively, D is TRBD1 (6 bases). The V gene's germline CDR1 is MNHNS and CDR2 SASEGT. This CDR3 has 19 amino acids. V was cut by 1 base and J by 5 bases, with 25 bases left in between. CDR3 loop: CASSEVRSGGGFTKDTQYF. In DNA form, the CDR3 reads TGTGCCAGCAGTGAAGTGCGGTCTGGTGGGGGCTTTACGAAAGATACGCAGTATTTT.

The chain carries TRBV6-6 and TRBJ2-3; D is unclear. Per germline, CDR1 MNHNY and CDR2 SVGAGI (reference sequence). Trimming removed 5 bases from V and 0 bases from J, with 6 bases in between. The CDR3 contains 13 residues. The CDR3 DNA reads as TGTGCCAGCAGTGATCTCAGCACAGATACGCAGTATTTT. Protein: CASSDLSTDTQYF.

V gene TRBV7-8 combines with J gene TRBJ2-7; 9 positions agree with TRBD1. J was trimmed by 5 bases and V by 5 bases; bases with no gene match: 7. The CDR3 is 14 residues long. Per the germline V gene, CDR1 is SGHVS and CDR2 is FQNEAQ. CDR3 sequence (DNA): TGTGCCAGCAGCCAGGGACAGGGTTTTGACGAGCAGTACTTC. This translates into CASSQGQGFDEQYF.

The chain recombines TRBV7-8 with TRBJ2-7; TRBD2 matches at 9 bases. V lost 3 bases to trimming and J lost 5 bases; unmatched junction nucleotides: 8. CDR1 SGHVS and CDR2 FQNEAQ come from the germline V gene. This CDR3 contains 15 residues. This chain's CDR3 is CASSLGREGLHEQYF. The CDR3, as DNA: TGTGCCAGCAGCTTGGGGCGGGAGGGCCTCCACGAGCAGTACTTC.

The table lists this clonotype with a few counts. CDR3 region: CASSQFPPSGVYEQFF. The CDR3 DNA follows: TGTGCCAGCAGCCAATTTCCTCCTAGCGGGGTCTATGAGCAGTTCTTC. This sequence joins TRBV4-2 and TRBJ2-1; 9 nucleotides line up with TRBD2. Looked up from germline, CDR1 is LGHNA and CDR2 is YNFKEQ. The junction had 10 bases not matched to a gene; V was cut back by 2 bases and J by 8 bases. The CDR3 runs to 16 residues.

This clonotype was counted a few times. This chain uses TRBV20-1 with TRBJ2-4, with D hard to call. The DNA matches TRBJ2-7 better at its end, which makes the J call doubtful. This CDR3 spans 13 amino acids. The germline CDR1 and CDR2 sequences are DFQATT and SNEGSKA (reference sequence). Here the CDR3 DNA reads TGCAGTGCTAGAGAAGCTATCCTCTACGAGCAGTACTTC. It codes for CSAREAILYEQYF.

This clonotype was observed a few times. The V gene is TRBV7-9, the J gene TRBJ2-5; possibly TRBD2 for D (5 bases). Trimming removed 3 bases from V and 5 bases from J, with 10 bases in between. The CDR3 covers 13 residues. Germline V CDR1 and CDR2: SEHNR, FQNEAQ (reference sequence). The CDR3 DNA sequence: TGTGCCAGCAGCTTTCCCGGGATTGAGACCCAGTACTTC. Its translation is CASSFPGIETQYF.

This clonotype was observed a handful of times. V is TRBV14 and J is TRBJ1-2, with D possibly being TRBD1 (6 bases). The CDR3 has 16 residues. The germline gives CDR1 SGHDN, CDR2 FVKESK. V was cut by 4 bases and J by 2 bases, with 17 bases left in between. The CDR3 loop is CASSPKLSRGNYGYTF. CDR3 bases: TGTGCCAGCAGCCCGAAGTTGTCCAGGGGCAACTATGGCTACACCTTC.

The rearrangement joins TRBV18 to TRBJ1-1; TRBD1 matches 8 bases. The CDR3 covers 19 residues. V lost 2 bases to trimming and J lost 1 base; unmatched junction nucleotides: 15. Germline CDR1 is KGHSH and CDR2 is LQKENI. The CDR3 spells CASSPIQGVGGGENTEAFF. In nucleotides, the CDR3 is TGTGCCAGCTCACCAATACAGGGGGTAGGAGGTGGGGAGAACACTGAAGCTTTCTTT.

The chain couples TRBV6-5 to TRBJ1-2, with TRBD1 matching over 7 bases. The V and J ends lost 5 bases and 8 bases, in that order; junction bases with no gene match: 8. This CDR3 region has 13 residues. Germline V gene lookup returns CDR1 MNHEY and CDR2 SVGAGI. The CDR3: CASSVQGGRGYTF. The CDR3 bases are TGTGCCAGCAGTGTGCAGGGGGGGAGAGGCTACACCTTC.

The chain links TRBV3-1 to TRBJ2-1; TRBD2 aligns across 8 bases. V lost 0 bases, J lost 4 bases, and 11 bases stayed unmatched. The CDR3 spans 18 residues. Germline V gives CDR1 LGHDT, CDR2 YNNKEL (reference sequence). CDR3 nucleotide sequence: TGTGCCAGCAGCCAAGATTTGAGCGGGAGCTCGGGTTACAATGAGCAGTTCTTC. Protein product: CASSQDLSGSSGYNEQFF.

This clonotype was observed a single time. One end of the junction varies from germline; a read error may be responsible. The chain combines TRBV7-2 with TRBJ1-6; 8 bases match TRBD1. Germline CDR1 SGHTA, CDR2 FQGNSA. The CDR3 totals 15 residues. The CDR3 is CVSSPRQGSLSPLHF. Written as DNA, the CDR3 is TGTGTCAGCAGCCCGAGACAGGGGAGTCTTTCACCCCTCCACTTT.